The 12 T cell receptor beta chains listed next were all sequenced from one sample in a study of T cells in Graves' hyperthyroidism and ophthalmopathy. Researchers took RNA transcripts and amplified the TCR beta CDR3 regions from them. A set of HTBI primers served as the primers for a first-round RT-PCR of the TCR CDR3. MiXCR was run by TCRdb on the multiplex PCR reads, yielding one entry per CDR3 protein. The data hold hundreds of thousands of distinct CDR3 sequences, with approximately 19% observed a single time. Sequenced material: blood. Every receptor here comes from a woman aged 18-35 years with Graves' hyperthyroidism.

This clonotype was seen at least ten times. The V gene is TRBV7-8, the J gene TRBJ2-7; D possibly uses TRBD1 or TRBD2 (5 bases each). CDR3 length: 14 residues. Germline loops: CDR1 SGHVS, CDR2 FQNEAQ. V lost 1 base and J 2 bases, leaving 9 bases between the germline ends. The DNA for the CDR3 is TGTGCCAGCAGCTTAGACGGGGCCGCCTACGAGCAGTACTTC. Its protein product is CASSLDGAAYEQYF.

This clonotype appeared a few times. A much larger clone differs from this one at a single base, so this may be a read error. The chain has TRBV9 and TRBJ1-1; D ambiguous. The CDR3 is 15 amino acids. Germline V gene sequence: CDR1 SGDLS, CDR2 YYNGEE. V was shortened by 6 bases and J by 1 base, with 16 bases between the two germline ends. The CDR3 loop reads CASIPRVWPNTEAFF. The DNA of the CDR3 is TGTGCCAGCATCCCCCGCGTGTGGCCGAACACTGAAGCTTTCTTT.

The chain joins TRBV5-1 to TRBJ1-1; D may be TRBD1 (6 bases). Trimming pared 3 bases from V and 4 bases from J, leaving 13 bases between. There are 14 residues in the CDR3. Germline V gene lookup returns CDR1 SGHRS and CDR2 YFSETQ. CDR3 amino acids: CASSWGTGLTEAFF. The CDR3 DNA reads TGCGCCAGCAGCTGGGGTACAGGGCTCACTGAAGCTTTCTTT.

This clonotype appeared a few times. The V call is TRBV2, the J call TRBJ2-5; 7 bases map to TRBD1. V lost 6 bases to trimming and J lost 7 bases; unmatched junction nucleotides: 8. Germline CDR1 reads SNHLY; CDR2 reads FYNNEI. The CDR3 loop spans 13 amino acids. The CDR3 nucleotides are TGTGCCAGCAGAGACAGGGCGGTTGCGACCCAGTACTTC. Translation: CASRDRAVATQYF.

This clonotype was found many times. This chain uses TRBV29-1 with TRBJ1-5; D unresolved. CDR1 and CDR2 (germline): SQVTM, ANQGSEA. V lost 4 bases, J lost 4 bases, and 8 bases lay in between. This CDR3 has 12 amino acids. The CDR3 nucleotides are TGCAGCGTTGGGCAGGTTAATCAGCCCCAGCATTTT. Encoded protein: CSVGQVNQPQHF.

As regards this clonotype: Sequence at one end of the junction differs from germline and may be a read error. The J gene is TRBJ2-2, the V gene TRBV7-9, with 10 positions matching TRBD2. Germline V gene sequence: CDR1 SEHNR, CDR2 FQNEAQ (reference sequence). This CDR3 is built from 14 residues. CDR3 sequence: CASKLAGSAGEPFF. CDR3 DNA sequence: TGTGCCAGCAAACTAGCGGGGTCGGCCGGGGAGCCGTTTTTT.

This clonotype was seen ten or more times. V is TRBV6-1 and J is TRBJ2-2; D remains unclear. Germline values: CDR1 MNHNS, CDR2 SASEGT. The CDR3 spans 12 residues. Trimming took off 11 bases at V and 7 bases at J, with 14 bases between the two ends. This CDR3 reads CAGTRFSGELFF. CDR3 in DNA: TGTGCCGGCACTCGGTTTAGCGGGGAGCTGTTTTTT.

The rearrangement links TRBV12-3 or TRBV12-4 to TRBJ2-5; D not certain. The CDR3 totals 15 residues. V shed 6 bases and J shed 5 bases, with 19 bases lying between them. CDR3 protein: CASSTGRAQKETQYF. Here the CDR3 DNA reads TGTGCCAGCAGCACCGGTAGGGCACAAAAGGAGACCCAGTACTTC.

This clonotype showed up many times. The V and J genes are TRBV27 and TRBJ1-6; D is uncertain. The CDR3 sequence is 12 residues long. Per the germline V gene, CDR1 is MNHEY and CDR2 is SMNVEV (reference sequence). Trimming removed 6 bases at V and 7 bases at J, with 7 bases between. CDR3 nucleotide sequence: TGTGCCAGCAGAACCGGGAATTCACCCCTCCACTTT. It encodes CASRTGNSPLHF.

This clonotype was detected ten times or more. The chain recombines TRBV28 with TRBJ2-7, with unresolved D. Germline CDR1 MDHEN, CDR2 SYDVKM. Trimming pared 5 bases from V and 4 bases from J, leaving 9 bases between. This CDR3 region has 12 residues. The CDR3 DNA sequence: TGTGCCAGCAGTAAGACGTCTTACGAGCAGTACTTC. The encoded protein is CASSKTSYEQYF. Combining the CDR3 with reference TRBV28 and TRBJ2-7 gives the whole variable domain DVKVTQSSRYLVKRTGEKVFLECVQDMDHENMFWYRQDPGLGLRLIYFSYDVKMKEKGDIPEGYSVSREKKERFSLILESASTNQTSMYLCASSKTSYEQYFGPGTRLTVT.

The table lists this clonotype with many counts. V usage is TRBV2 and J usage is TRBJ2-2; tentative D call: TRBD2 (6 bases). The CDR3 consists of 18 residues. The ends were cut back, 6 bases at V and 4 bases at J, with 24 bases in the middle. From germline, CDR1 is SNHLY and CDR2 FYNNEI. The chain's CDR3 is CASSEEGIRVVGTGELFF. As DNA, the CDR3 is TGTGCCAGCAGCGAGGAGGGTATCAGGGTTGTTGGCACCGGGGAGCTGTTTTTT.

In this sample, this clonotype turned up a few times. The chain couples TRBV7-1 to TRBJ1-5; 10 nucleotides match TRBD1. TRBV7-1 qualifies as an ORF whose function is uncertain. This CDR3 has 20 amino acids. V lost 3 bases, J lost 9 bases, and 23 bases stayed unmatched. CDR3 amino acids: CASSSLKGDRDRGKGRPQHF. Written as DNA, the CDR3 is TGTGCCAGCAGCTCCCTGAAGGGGGACAGGGACAGGGGCAAGGGTCGGCCCCAGCATTTT.